Below, 18 T cell receptor beta chains from the same sample are listed, as sequenced in a study of blood T cell repertoires in COVID-19. Assay: immunoSEQ multiplex PCR; the TCRdb copy retains only in-frame clones and omits some. The sample includes tens of thousands of clones, more than 65% of them seen just once. The sequenced sample was peripheral blood. Source of these receptors: a man older than 75 with acute or convalescent COVID-19.

V and J are TRBV28 and TRBJ1-1; 9 nucleotides line up with TRBD1. CDR3 length: 15 amino acids. The germline V gene encodes CDR1 MDHEN and CDR2 SYDVKM. After removal of 5 bases from V and 2 bases from J, the junction contained 6 bases not matched to a gene. CDR3 nucleotides: TGTGCCAGCAGTCCCGGGACAGGGTTAAACACTGAAGCTTTCTTT. It encodes CASSPGTGLNTEAFF.

This clone was detected only a few times. The chain links TRBV23-1 to TRBJ2-3; D unresolved. Being an ORF, TRBV23-1 has a function that is uncertain. Trimming pared 2 bases from V and 1 base from J, leaving 19 bases between. CDR3 length: 18 amino acids. DNA for the CDR3: TGCGCCAGCAGTCAAGATCCCAGCAGCGCCCGCCGCACAGATACGCAGTATTTT. Its protein is CASSQDPSSARRTDTQYF.

This chain joins TRBV7-2 and TRBJ1-4; a weak D match, TRBD1 (5 bases). CDR3 length equals 16 residues. From germline, CDR1 is SGHTA and CDR2 FQGNSA. The V end was cut by 5 bases, the J end by 8 bases, with 21 bases between. CDR3 coding DNA: TGTGCCAGCAGCGTATCATCTGGGGCCCAAGGGGAAAAACTGTTTTTT. Translated: CASSVSSGAQGEKLFF.

This chain uses TRBV28 with TRBJ2-7, with 7 bases aligning to TRBD2. V was pared by 5 bases and J by 4 bases, with 11 bases of the junction left unmatched. CDR1 MDHEN and CDR2 SYDVKM come from the germline V gene. CDR3 length equals 15 residues. The CDR3 bases are TGTGCCAGCAGTGCCCAACTAGCGAGGGGTTACGAGCAGTACTTC. Its translation is CASSAQLARGYEQYF.

The chain has TRBV2 and TRBJ1-3, with D tentatively TRBD1 (6 bases). V lost 9 bases and J 4 bases, leaving 13 bases between the germline ends. From germline, CDR1 is SNHLY and CDR2 FYNNEI. The length of the CDR3 is 13 residues. The CDR3 reads CASKQGAGNTIYF. DNA of the CDR3: TGTGCCAGTAAACAGGGAGCAGGAAACACCATATATTTT.

This clone was seen just once. The rearrangement joins TRBV7-2 to TRBJ2-1, with D unresolved. In germline, CDR1 is SGHTA, CDR2 FQGNSA. This CDR3 has 13 amino acids. The V and J ends lost 6 bases and 7 bases respectively, with 13 bases between them. The CDR3 region is CASRTPPLNEQFF. CDR3 in DNA: TGTGCCAGCAGGACTCCTCCGTTGAATGAGCAGTTCTTC.

The V and J genes are TRBV1 and TRBJ1-2; the D call in the table, TRBD1, was not verified against the DNA. TRBV1 is a documented pseudogene. This CDR3 has 14 amino acids. The CDR3, as DNA: TGCACCAGCAGCCAAGTCAAGACAGGGCGAGGCTACACCTTC. This sequence encodes CTSSQVKTGRGYTF.

This clone was seen many times. The chain is built from TRBV10-1 and TRBJ1-5; 8 nucleotides match TRBD1. V lost 4 bases to trimming and J lost 5 bases; unmatched junction nucleotides: 4. The CDR3 extends over 14 amino acids. Germline CDR1 is WNHNN and CDR2 is SYGVQD (reference sequence). The CDR3 loop reads CASSVDRAYQPQHF. CDR3 in DNA: TGCGCCAGCAGTGTGGACAGGGCGTATCAGCCCCAGCATTTT.

The J gene is TRBJ2-3, the V gene TRBV7-9, with D unresolved. Trimming stripped 1 base from V and 5 bases from J, with 19 bases between. The CDR3 has 17 residues. Per germline, CDR1 SEHNR and CDR2 FQNEAQ (reference sequence). CDR3 DNA: TGTGCCAGCAGCTTAGTGGCAAGACTGATCATGTTAGATACGCAGTATTTT. Translation gives CASSLVARLIMLDTQYF.

Here the CDR3 reads CASSPFMNTEAFF. The CDR3 DNA is TGTGCCAGCAGCCCCTTTATGAACACTGAAGCTTTCTTT. J is TRBJ1-1 and V is TRBV7-8; no firm D call. The V end was cut by 5 bases, the J end by 0 bases, with 7 bases between. The CDR3 sequence is 13 residues long. Germline V gene lookup returns CDR1 SGHVS and CDR2 FQNEAQ.

This chain joins TRBV28 and TRBJ2-7, with 7 bases lining up with TRBD1. The germline gives CDR1 MDHEN, CDR2 SYDVKM. The CDR3 is 14 amino acids. V lost 6 bases, J lost 0 bases, and 5 bases stayed unmatched. The CDR3 here is CASSTGVGSYEQYF. CDR3 DNA: TGTGCCAGCAGCACAGGGGTGGGCTCCTACGAGCAGTACTTC.

J is TRBJ2-7 and V is TRBV27; 8 nucleotides agree with TRBD1. The CDR3 has 14 amino acids. V lost 4 bases, J lost 7 bases, and 9 bases stayed unmatched. Germline CDR1 is MNHEY and CDR2 is SMNVEV (reference sequence). The CDR3, as DNA: TGTGCCAGCAGTTCCCTCCAGGGGGCGAGGGAGCAGTACTTC. Translated, it gives CASSSLQGAREQYF.

V usage is TRBV6-2 or TRBV6-3 and J usage is TRBJ1-2, with 7 positions matching TRBD1. V was pared by 6 bases and J by 5 bases, with 6 bases of the junction left unmatched. Germline CDR1 and CDR2: MNHEY and SVGEGT. The CDR3 has 13 residues. The DNA for the CDR3 is TGTGCCAGCAGCCCACCGACAGGGTATGGCTACACCTTC. Translated: CASSPPTGYGYTF.

The chain is built from TRBV2 and TRBJ2-7; 8 positions match TRBD2. There are 13 residues in the CDR3. V lost 8 bases to trimming and J lost 0 bases; unmatched junction nucleotides: 3. Germline CDR1 and CDR2: SNHLY and FYNNEI. The CDR3 here is CASRRGGSYEQYF. The CDR3 DNA reads TGTGCCAGCCGCCGGGGGGGCTCCTACGAGCAGTACTTC.

The V call is TRBV2, the J call TRBJ2-7; 9 bases match TRBD2. J lost 5 bases, V lost 2 bases, and 4 bases had no gene match. Germline CDR1 is SNHLY and CDR2 is FYNNEI. The CDR3 sequence is 14 residues long. The CDR3 nucleotides read TGTGCCAGCAGTGAAATACTAGCGGGCCACGAGCAGTACTTC. This translates into CASSEILAGHEQYF.

The genes are TRBV7-8 and TRBJ2-7, with 9 bases identical to TRBD1. Unmatched junction bases numbered 8, after V lost 1 base and J lost 1 base. The CDR3 has 17 residues. Germline lookup yields CDR1 SGHVS and CDR2 FQNEAQ. The CDR3 DNA is TGTGCCAGCAGCTTAGGCCCAAGGACAGGGGTTTCCTACGAGCAGTACTTC. Its protein product is CASSLGPRTGVSYEQYF.

The chain couples TRBV24-1 to TRBJ1-3; D call uncertain. The V gene's germline CDR1 is KGHDR and CDR2 SFDVKD. The CDR3 spans 15 residues. With 5 bases removed from V and 1 base from J, the gap between germline ends came to 11 bases. For the CDR3, the DNA is TGTGCCACCAGTGTGGGAGGCCCGTCTGGAAACACCATATATTTT. Translation: CATSVGGPSGNTIYF.

A single count supports this clone. The chain couples TRBV5-5 to TRBJ2-7; 7 nucleotides match TRBD2. The CDR3 extends over 14 amino acids. The germline gives CDR1 SGHKS, CDR2 YYEKEE (reference sequence). With V trimmed by 3 bases and J by 3 bases, 6 bases remained unmatched. CDR3 region: CASSSFAGDYEQYF. The CDR3 region has the DNA TGTGCCAGCAGCTCTTTTGCGGGAGACTACGAGCAGTACTTC.